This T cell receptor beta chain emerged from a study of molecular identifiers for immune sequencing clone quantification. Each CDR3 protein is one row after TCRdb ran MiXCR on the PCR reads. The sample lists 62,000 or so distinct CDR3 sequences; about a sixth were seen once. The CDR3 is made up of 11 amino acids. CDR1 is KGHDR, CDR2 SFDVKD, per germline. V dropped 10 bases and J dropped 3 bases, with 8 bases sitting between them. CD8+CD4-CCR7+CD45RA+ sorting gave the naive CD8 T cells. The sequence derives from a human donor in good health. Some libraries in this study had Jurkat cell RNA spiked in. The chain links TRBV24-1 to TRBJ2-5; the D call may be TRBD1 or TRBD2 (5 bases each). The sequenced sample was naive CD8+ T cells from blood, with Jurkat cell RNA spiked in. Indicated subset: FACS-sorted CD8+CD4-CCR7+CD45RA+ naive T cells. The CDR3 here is CATGTEETQYF. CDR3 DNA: TGTGCCACTGGGACGGAAGAGACCCAGTACTTC.